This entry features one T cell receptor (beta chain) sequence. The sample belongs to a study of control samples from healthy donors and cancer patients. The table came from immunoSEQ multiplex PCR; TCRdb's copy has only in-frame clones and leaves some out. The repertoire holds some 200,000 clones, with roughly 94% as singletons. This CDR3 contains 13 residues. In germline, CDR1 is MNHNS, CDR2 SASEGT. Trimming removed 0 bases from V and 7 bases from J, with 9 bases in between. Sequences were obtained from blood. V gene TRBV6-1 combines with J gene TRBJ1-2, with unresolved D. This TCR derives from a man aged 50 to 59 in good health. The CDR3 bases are TGTGCCAGCAGTGAAGCGCGAGGTACTGGCTACACCTTC. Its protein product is CASSEARGTGYTF.